The 15 T cell receptor beta chains below were found in one sample sequenced in a study of T cell clonality in common variable immunodeficiency. Assay: immunoSEQ multiplex PCR; the TCRdb copy retains only in-frame clones and omits some. The repertoire yields about 81,000 clones, none seen only once; the top ten contain 0.75% to 1%. Sequencing was performed on peripheral blood mononuclear cells. These receptor sequences come from a person between 18 and 69 years old in good health.

Ten or more counts support this clone. Read sequence stops 3 residues before the CDR3 end, and the germline J gene provides the missing end. The genes are TRBV29-1 and TRBJ2-7; D remains ambiguous. Germline V gene lookup returns CDR1 SQVTM and CDR2 ANQGSEA. The ends were cut back, 4 bases at V and 1 base at J, with 8 bases in the middle. CDR3 length: 12 residues. The CDR3: CSVGLPSYEQYF. Incomplete CDR3 DNA: TGCAGCGTTGGACTGCCGTCCTACGAG.

Ten or more counts support this clone. The observed sequence ends 3 residues before the CDR3 terminus, with the missing tail filled in from the germline J gene. V usage is TRBV6-2 or TRBV6-3 and J usage is TRBJ2-7; 9 nucleotides agree with TRBD2. CDR1 and CDR2 from the germline V gene are MNHEY and SVGEGT. Trimming cost V 5 bases and J 2 bases; bases outside gene matches: 13. The CDR3 totals 17 residues. CDR3 DNA, as far as it was read: TGTGCCAGCAGTCTCGCGGTAGCGGGAGATGGGACCTACGAG. Translating gives CASSLAVAGDGTYE. In full, the CDR3 is CASSLAVAGDGTYEQYF.

This clone was found many times. The missing CDR3 end, 3 residues past where the read stops, is filled in from the germline J gene. The chain uses TRBV20-1 and TRBJ2-4; D possibly corresponds to TRBD1 (5 bases). CDR3 length: 13 residues. CDR1 is DFQATT, CDR2 SNEGSKA, per germline (reference sequence). The V and J ends lost 5 bases and 8 bases respectively, with 16 bases between them. The covered CDR3 bases are TGCAGTGCTCCCCACCGACAGACCCACATT. As protein: CSAPHRQTHI. The whole CDR3 protein is CSAPHRQTHIQYF.

This clone was found many times. The observed sequence ends 3 residues before the CDR3 terminus, with the missing tail filled in from the germline J gene. The chain employs TRBV2 and TRBJ2-2; TRBD1 matches at 7 bases. The CDR3 sequence is 13 residues long. After removal of 6 bases from V and 6 bases from J, the junction contained 4 bases not matched to a gene. Germline-derived CDR1 and CDR2 are SNHLY and FYNNEI. CDR3 bases read: TGTGCCAGCAGAGGACAGGTTGCCGGGGAG. Translating gives CASRGQVAGE. The entire CDR3 protein is CASRGQVAGELFF. The full variable domain, completed using reference TRBV2 and TRBJ2-2, is EPEVTQTPSHQVTQMGQEVILRCVPISNHLYFYWYRQILGQKVEFLVSFYNNEISEKSEIFDDQFSVERPDGSNFTLKIRSTKLEDSAMYFCASRGQVAGELFFGEGSRLTVL.

This clone was recorded many times. The observed sequence ends 3 residues before the CDR3 terminus, with the missing tail filled in from the germline J gene. The rearrangement links TRBV7-3 to TRBJ2-3; maybe TRBD2 (6 bases). CDR3 length equals 15 residues. Germline V CDR1 and CDR2: SGHTA, FQGTGA. Trimming cost V 3 bases and J 2 bases, with 12 bases left between them. This CDR3 reads CASSFGGINTDTQYF. The sequenced part of the CDR3 DNA is TGTGCCAGCAGCTTCGGGGGAATAAACACAGATACG.

This clone was observed at least ten times. Read coverage stops 3 residues before the CDR3 terminus; the germline J gene supplies the remainder. This sequence joins TRBV3-1 (or the pseudogene TRBV3-2) and TRBJ2-2; TRBD2 agrees at 12 bases. The length of the CDR3 is 17 residues. J was trimmed by 3 bases and V by 7 bases; bases with no gene match: 9. Germline V gene lookup returns CDR1 LGHDT and CDR2 YNNKEL (reference sequence). The CDR3 bases that were read are TGTGCCAGCAACCCGACTAGCGGGAGTTTACACACCGGGGAG. It yields the protein CASNPTSGSLHTGE. The CDR3 as a whole reads CASNPTSGSLHTGELFF.

This clone was counted many times. Read sequence stops 3 residues before the CDR3 end, and the germline J gene provides the missing end. The J gene is TRBJ1-6, the V gene TRBV30; 9 nucleotides agree with TRBD1. Per germline, CDR1 GTSNPN and CDR2 SVGIG (reference sequence). The CDR3 is 14 amino acids. V gave up 3 bases and J gave up 7 bases; unmatched junction bases: 4. The sequenced CDR3 bases are TGTGCCTGGAGCCCAGGACAGGGGAATTCACCC. Amino acids: CAWSPGQGNSP. From start to end, the CDR3 is CAWSPGQGNSPLHF.

At least ten counts were recorded for this clone. The DNA ends 3 residues before the CDR3 does, and the rest of the CDR3 is filled in from the germline J gene. The chain employs TRBV28 and TRBJ2-1, with 13 bases fitting TRBD2. The CDR3 consists of 14 residues. Germline V CDR1 and CDR2: MDHEN, SYDVKM. Trimming took 3 bases from V and 7 from J; bases not matched to a gene: 0. The CDR3 DNA, read in part, is TGTGCCAGCAGTTTGACTAGCGGGAGGAATGAG. This encodes CASSLTSGRNE. From start to end, the CDR3 is CASSLTSGRNEQFF.

This clone came up a few times. A much larger clone sits a single nucleotide away, making a read error possible. Other DNA sequences in this specimen translate into the identical CDR3. CDR3 DNA (partial): TGCGCCAGCAGTTACCCCGACAGGGTAGCCTACGAG. This translates into CASSYPDRVAYE. The whole CDR3 sequence reads CASSYPDRVAYEQYF. The V gene is TRBV6-2 or TRBV6-3, the J gene TRBJ2-7, with 7 bases aligning to TRBD1. The CDR3 is cut off 3 residues early in the read; its end comes from the germline J gene. This CDR3 is 15 amino acids long. Germline CDR1 and CDR2: MNHEY and SVGEGT.

This clone was observed many times. Coverage ceases 3 residues before the CDR3 finishes, and the germline J gene fills in the end. The chain recombines TRBV12-3 or TRBV12-4 with TRBJ2-2; D is unresolved. This CDR3 contains 12 residues. Trimming removed 2 bases from V and 6 bases from J, with 4 bases in between. The chain's CDR3 is CASSLSAGELFF. The CDR3 DNA, read in part, is TGTGCCAGCAGTTTATCTGCCGGGGAG.

This clone was counted ten times or more. Coverage ceases 3 residues before the CDR3 finishes, and the germline J gene fills in the end. The rearrangement links TRBV19 to TRBJ1-2, with 7 bases lining up with TRBD1. The CDR3 consists of 15 residues. The germline CDR1 and CDR2 sequences are LNHDA and SQIVND (reference sequence). Trimming removed 7 bases from V and 6 bases from J; junction bases left unmatched: 14. CDR3 region: CASNKTRDSSHGYTF. Incomplete CDR3 DNA: TGTGCCAGTAACAAGACCCGGGACAGCAGCCATGGC.

This clone was detected many times. The missing CDR3 end, 3 residues past where the read stops, is filled in from the germline J gene. The rearrangement joins TRBV28 to TRBJ2-7; tentatively, D is TRBD1 (6 bases). V was shortened by 7 bases and J by 3 bases, with 19 bases between the two germline ends. Germline V CDR1 and CDR2: MDHEN, SYDVKM. This CDR3 has 15 amino acids. The chain's CDR3 is CASKELVGGSYEQYF. The sequenced part of the CDR3 DNA is TGTGCCAGCAAAGAATTGGTAGGGGGTAGCTACGAG.

This clone occurred many times. The CDR3 end lies 3 residues beyond the end of the read and is filled in from the germline J gene. V is TRBV6-2 or TRBV6-3 and J is TRBJ1-5; possibly TRBD1 for D (6 bases). V was pared by 5 bases and J by 2 bases, with 13 bases between. Germline CDR1 reads MNHEY; CDR2 reads SVGEGT. The CDR3 consists of 15 residues. The CDR3 protein is CASSKGVSGNQPQHF. The sequenced part of the CDR3 DNA is TGTGCCAGCAGTAAGGGGGTATCGGGCAATCAGCCC.

This clone was observed at least ten times. An end of the junction does not agree with germline; a read error may underlie this. Partial CDR3 DNA: TGTGCCGGCAGTGATGACGGGTCTGGGGCCAACGTC. Translating it yields CAGSDDGSGANV. The entire CDR3 sequence reads CAGSDDGSGANVLTF. This chain links TRBV2 with TRBJ2-6; D not certain. Read data end 3 residues before the CDR3 end; the end is taken from the germline J gene. Germline V gives CDR1 SNHLY, CDR2 FYNNEI. The CDR3 runs 15 residues.

This clone appeared many times. The CDR3 loop reads CASSPGQLNEKLFF. CDR3 DNA (partial): TGCGCCAGCAGCCCGGGACAGCTTAATGAAAAA. The chain uses TRBV5-1 and TRBJ1-4; the match to TRBD1 covers 7 bases. The read falls 3 residues short of the CDR3 end, and the missing part is taken from the germline J gene. The V segment lost 4 bases and the J segment 4 bases; nucleotides outside the gene matches: 4. The germline gives CDR1 SGHRS, CDR2 YFSETQ. The length of the CDR3 is 14 residues.